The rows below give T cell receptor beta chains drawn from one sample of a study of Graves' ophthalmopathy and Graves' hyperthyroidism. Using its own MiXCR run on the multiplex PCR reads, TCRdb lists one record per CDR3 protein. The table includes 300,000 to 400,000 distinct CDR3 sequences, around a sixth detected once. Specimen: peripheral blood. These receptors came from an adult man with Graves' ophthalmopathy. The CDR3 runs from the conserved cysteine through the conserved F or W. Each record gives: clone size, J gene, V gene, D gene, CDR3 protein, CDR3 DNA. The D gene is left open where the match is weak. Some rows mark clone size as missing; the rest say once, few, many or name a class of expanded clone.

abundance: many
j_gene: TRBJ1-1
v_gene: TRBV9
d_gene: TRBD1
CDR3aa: CASSVVRGGGTNTEAFF
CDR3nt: TGTGCCAGCAGCGTAGTCCGCGGAGGGGGCACGAACACTGAAGCTTTCTTT

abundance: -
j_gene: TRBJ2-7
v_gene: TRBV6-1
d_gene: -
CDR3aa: CATSDGTFYEQYF
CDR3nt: TGTGCCACCAGTGATGGGACCTTCTACGAGCAGTACTTC

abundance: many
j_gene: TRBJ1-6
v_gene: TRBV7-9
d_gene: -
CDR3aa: CASSPTMDTPLHF
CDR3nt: TGTGCCAGCAGCCCCACAATGGATACACCCCTCCACTTT

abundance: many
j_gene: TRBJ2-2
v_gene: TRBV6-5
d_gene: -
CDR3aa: CASSSSGRGGELFF
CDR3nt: TGTGCCAGCAGTTCGTCAGGGCGGGGCGGGGAGCTGTTTTTT

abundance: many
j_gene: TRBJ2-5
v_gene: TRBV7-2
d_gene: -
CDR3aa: CASSLVWRNQETQYF
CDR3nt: TGTGCCAGCAGCTTAGTTTGGCGGAATCAAGAGACCCAGTACTTC

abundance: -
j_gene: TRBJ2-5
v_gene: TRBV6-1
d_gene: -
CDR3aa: CASSRPSGGGETQYF
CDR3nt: TGTGCCAGCAGCCGCCCTTCGGGTGGCGGGGAGACCCAGTACTTC

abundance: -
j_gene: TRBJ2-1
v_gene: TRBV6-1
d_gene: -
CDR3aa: CAGLGGGFEQFF
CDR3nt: TGTGCCGGACTAGGGGGGGGCTTTGAGCAGTTCTTC

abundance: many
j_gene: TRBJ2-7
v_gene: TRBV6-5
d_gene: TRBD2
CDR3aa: CASSSRPGTRSYEQYF
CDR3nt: TGTGCCAGCAGTTCGCGGCCCGGGACTAGGTCCTACGAGCAGTACTTC

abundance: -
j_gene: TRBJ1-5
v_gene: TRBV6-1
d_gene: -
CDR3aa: CASSVWGTNQPQHF
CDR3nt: TGTGCCAGCAGTGTATGGGGAACCAATCAGCCCCAGCATTTT

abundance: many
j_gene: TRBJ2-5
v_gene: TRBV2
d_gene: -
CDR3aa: CASGTYQETQYF
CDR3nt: TGTGCCTCGGGGACGTACCAAGAGACCCAGTACTTC

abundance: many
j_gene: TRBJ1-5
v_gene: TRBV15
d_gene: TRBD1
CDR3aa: CATSKRATGENQPQHF
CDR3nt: TGTGCCACCAGCAAAAGGGCGACAGGGGAAAATCAGCCCCAGCATTTT

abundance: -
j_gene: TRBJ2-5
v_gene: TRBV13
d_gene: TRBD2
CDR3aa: CASSSWTQRDPETQYF
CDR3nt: TGTGCCAGCAGCTCCTGGACCCAGCGGGATCCCGAGACCCAGTACTTC

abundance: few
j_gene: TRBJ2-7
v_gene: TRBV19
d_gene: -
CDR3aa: CASSIRKNPYEQYF
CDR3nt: TGTGCCAGTAGTATTCGGAAAAACCCCTACGAGCAGTACTTC

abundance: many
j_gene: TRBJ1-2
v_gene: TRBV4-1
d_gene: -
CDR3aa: CASSQDKTVYGYTF
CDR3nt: TGCGCCAGCAGCCAAGATAAGACAGTCTATGGCTACACCTTC

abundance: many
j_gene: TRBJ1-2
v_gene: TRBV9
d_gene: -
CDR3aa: CASSLDAAGGYTF
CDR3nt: TGTGCCAGCAGCCTAGACGCGGCGGGTGGCTACACCTTC

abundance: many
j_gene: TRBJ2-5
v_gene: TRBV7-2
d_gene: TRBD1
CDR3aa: CASSNPGQGKTQYF
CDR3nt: TGTGCCAGCAGCAACCCGGGACAGGGAAAGACCCAGTACTTC

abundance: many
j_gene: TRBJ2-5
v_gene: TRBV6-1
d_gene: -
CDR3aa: CASSEVLPGGVTQYF
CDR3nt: TGTGCCAGCAGTGAAGTTTTGCCAGGTGGGGTGACCCAGTACTTC

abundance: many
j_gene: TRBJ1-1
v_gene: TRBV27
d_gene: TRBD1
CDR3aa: CASSQLPGQGNTEAFF
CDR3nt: TGTGCCAGTTCTCAACTCCCGGGACAGGGGAACACTGAAGCTTTCTTT

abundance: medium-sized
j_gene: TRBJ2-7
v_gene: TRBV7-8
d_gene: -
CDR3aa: CASSHPLRWVSYEQYF
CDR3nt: TGTGCCAGCAGCCATCCCTTGAGGTGGGTCTCCTACGAGCAGTACTTC

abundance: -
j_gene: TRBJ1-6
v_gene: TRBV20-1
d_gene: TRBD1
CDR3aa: CSARDPRRGLGNSPLHF
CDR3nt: TGCAGTGCTAGAGATCCTCGGAGGGGGCTAGGCAATTCACCCCTCCACTTT

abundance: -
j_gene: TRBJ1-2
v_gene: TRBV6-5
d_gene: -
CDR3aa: CASSRGKGYTF
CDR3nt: TGTGCCAGCAGTCGGGGCAAAGGCTACACCTTC

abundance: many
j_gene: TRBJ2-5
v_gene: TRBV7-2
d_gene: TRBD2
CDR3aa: CASSQSSGGQETQYF
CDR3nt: TGTGCCAGCAGTCAATCTAGCGGGGGGCAAGAGACCCAGTACTTC

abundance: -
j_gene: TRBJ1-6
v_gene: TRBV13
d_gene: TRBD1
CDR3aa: CASSNRGADSPLHF
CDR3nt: TGTGCCAGCAGTAACAGGGGGGCTGATTCACCCCTCCACTTT

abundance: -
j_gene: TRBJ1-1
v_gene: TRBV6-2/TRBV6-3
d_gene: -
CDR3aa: CARRDLWTEAFF
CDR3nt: TGTGCCAGGAGGGACCTGTGGACTGAAGCATTCTTT

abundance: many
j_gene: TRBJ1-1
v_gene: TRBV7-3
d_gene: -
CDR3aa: CASSAQQNTEAFF
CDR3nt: TGTGCCAGCAGCGCCCAGCAGAACACTGAAGCTTTCTTT

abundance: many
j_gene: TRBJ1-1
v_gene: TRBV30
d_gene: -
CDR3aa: CAWSVGARTEAFF
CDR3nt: TGTGCCTGGAGTGTGGGGGCAAGAACTGAAGCTTTCTTT

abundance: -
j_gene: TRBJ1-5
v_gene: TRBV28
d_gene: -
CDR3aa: CASSLTQHNQPQHF
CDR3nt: TGTGCCAGCAGTTTAACCCAGCACAATCAGCCCCAGCATTTT

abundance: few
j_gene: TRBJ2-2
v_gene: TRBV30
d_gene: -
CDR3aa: CAWSSPRQVSSNTGELFF
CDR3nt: TGTGCCTGGAGTTCCCCTCGGCAGGTCTCTTCGAACACCGGGGAGCTGTTTTTT

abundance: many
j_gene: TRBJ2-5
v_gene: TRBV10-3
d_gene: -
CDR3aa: CAISRRQSSEEETQYF
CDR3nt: TGTGCCATCAGTCGCCGACAGAGCTCTGAGGAAGAGACCCAGTACTTC

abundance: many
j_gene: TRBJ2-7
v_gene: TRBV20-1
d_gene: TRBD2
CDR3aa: CSAQSAGTSVSYEQYF
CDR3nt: TGCAGTGCTCAATCGGCGGGGACTAGCGTTTCCTACGAGCAGTACTTC

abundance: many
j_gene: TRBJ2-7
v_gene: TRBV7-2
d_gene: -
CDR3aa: CASSHQGPSSYEQYF
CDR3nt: TGTGCCAGCAGCCATCAGGGCCCCAGCTCCTACGAGCAGTACTTC

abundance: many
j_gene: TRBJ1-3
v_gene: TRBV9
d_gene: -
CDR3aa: CASSVDYGNTIYF
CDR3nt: TGTGCCAGCAGCGTAGACTATGGAAACACCATATATTTT

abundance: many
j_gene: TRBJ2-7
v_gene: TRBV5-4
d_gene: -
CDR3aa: CASSLGREGPYEQYF
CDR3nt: TGTGCCAGCAGCTTGGGCAGGGAAGGGCCCTACGAGCAGTACTTC

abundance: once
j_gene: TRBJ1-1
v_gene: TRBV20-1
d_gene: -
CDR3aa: CSAGADTEAFF
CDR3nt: TGCAGTGCGGGGGCGGACACTGAAGCTTTCTTT

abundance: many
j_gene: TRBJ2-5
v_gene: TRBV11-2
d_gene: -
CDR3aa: CASSQQETQYF
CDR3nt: TGTGCCAGCTCACAGCAAGAGACCCAGTACTTC

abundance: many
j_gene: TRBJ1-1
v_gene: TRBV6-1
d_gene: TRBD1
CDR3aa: CASSLTGTGATEAFF
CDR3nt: TGTGCCAGCAGTCTAACCGGGACAGGGGCTACTGAAGCTTTCTTT

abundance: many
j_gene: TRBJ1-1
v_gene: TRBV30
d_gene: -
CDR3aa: CAWSGGGPEAFF
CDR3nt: TGTGCCTGGAGCGGGGGGGGGCCAGAAGCTTTCTTT

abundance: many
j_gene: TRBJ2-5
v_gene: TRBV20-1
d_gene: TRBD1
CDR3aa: CSARRQGQETQYF
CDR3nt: TGCAGTGCCCGGAGACAGGGACAAGAGACCCAGTACTTC

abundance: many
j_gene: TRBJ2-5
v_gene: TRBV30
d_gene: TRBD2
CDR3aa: CARRTSLRQETQYF
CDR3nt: TGTGCCCGAAGGACTAGCTTAAGACAAGAGACCCAGTACTTC

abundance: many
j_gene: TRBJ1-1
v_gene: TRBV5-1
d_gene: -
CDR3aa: CASSPGGGFTEAFF
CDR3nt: TGCGCCAGCAGCCCCGGAGGGGGATTCACTGAAGCTTTCTTT

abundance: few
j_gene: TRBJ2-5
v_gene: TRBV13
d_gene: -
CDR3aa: CASSLAGAYRAQETQYF
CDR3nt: TGTGCCAGCAGCTTAGCGGGGGCTTATCGTGCCCAAGAGACCCAGTACTTC

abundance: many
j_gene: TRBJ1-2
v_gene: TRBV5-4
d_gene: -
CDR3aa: CASSLRRDNYGYTF
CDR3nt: TGTGCCAGCAGCTTGAGGCGGGATAACTATGGCTACACCTTC

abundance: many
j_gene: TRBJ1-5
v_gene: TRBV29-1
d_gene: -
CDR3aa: CSVGSEGGNQPQHF
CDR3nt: TGCAGCGTGGGGAGTGAAGGGGGTAATCAGCCCCAGCATTTT

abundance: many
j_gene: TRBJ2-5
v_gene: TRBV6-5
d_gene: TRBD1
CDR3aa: CASRTGGAETQYF
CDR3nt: TGTGCCAGCAGAACAGGGGGCGCGGAGACCCAGTACTTC

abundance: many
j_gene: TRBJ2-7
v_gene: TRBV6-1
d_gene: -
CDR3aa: CASSDQTREVYEQYF
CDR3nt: TGTGCCAGCAGTGACCAGACCAGGGAGGTCTACGAGCAGTACTTC

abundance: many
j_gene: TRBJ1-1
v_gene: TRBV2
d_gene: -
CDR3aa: CASSVSGTEAFF
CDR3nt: TGTGCCAGCAGTGTATCCGGGACTGAAGCTTTCTTT

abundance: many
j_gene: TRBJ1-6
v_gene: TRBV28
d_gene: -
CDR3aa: CASSPPGRYSPLHF
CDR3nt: TGTGCCAGCAGCCCCCCAGGGCGGTACTCACCCCTCCACTTT

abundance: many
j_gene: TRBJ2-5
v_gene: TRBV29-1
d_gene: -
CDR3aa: CSVARARETQYF
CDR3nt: TGCAGCGTTGCGAGGGCGAGAGAGACCCAGTACTTC